This T cell receptor (beta chain) is drawn from a study of T cell responses to AZD1222 COVID-19 vaccine. Study conclusions and caveats: Without day 14 samples, only post-peak T cell repertoires were studied.

Using immunoSEQ multiplex PCR, the repertoire was profiled, and TCRdb retains in-frame clones only, with some absent. The repertoire holds approximately 150,000 clones, with around 93% as singletons. This clone was detected a few times. Its specificity is not known. The CDR3 spans 13 residues. V lost 7 bases and J 8 bases, leaving 17 bases between the germline ends. CDR1 and CDR2 from the germline V gene are MNHEY and SMNVEV (reference sequence). The material sequenced was peripheral blood, taken on day 0 of AZD1222 vaccination. The chain joins TRBV27 to TRBJ1-2; the D gene is possibly TRBD1 (6 bases). The source is an adult in good health. This chain's CDR3 is CASTQGGGSGYTF. The CDR3 nucleotides are TGTGCCAGCACTCAAGGGGGAGGAAGCGGCTACACCTTC.